This entry features one T cell receptor beta chain sequence. The sample is drawn from a study of control samples from healthy donors and cancer patients. The CDR3 is 14 residues long. Trimming took 6 bases from V and 2 from J, leaving 14 bases between them. Germline CDR1 is ENHRY and CDR2 is SYGVKD. Only in-frame clones appear in the TCRdb table, and some are missing; sequencing was by immunoSEQ multiplex PCR. The repertoire has under 200,000 clones, 94% of them found once; the top ten carry around 8%. The TCR comes from a woman in her 40s in good health. This sequence joins TRBV10-3 and TRBJ2-7; a weak D match, TRBD1 (6 bases). Sequencing used blood. The CDR3 nucleotides are TGTGCCATCAGGACCACCACAGGGACCTACGAGCAGTACTTC. Translation: CAIRTTTGTYEQYF.